This TCR beta chain was identified during a study of T-cell memory formation after mild COVID-19. Study-wide findings and caveats: From day 15 to 85, contracting clones were balanced between CD4 and CD8, whereas later expanders leaned toward CD4+. In pre-infection memory, a portion of responding clones appeared, which suggested that cross-reactive memory joined. The CD4+ clones that contracted clustered mainly within CM and EM, and the CD8+ clones concentrated in EMRA.

With constant-segment primers, 5'RACE yielded cDNA libraries of TCR alpha and TCR beta that carried sample barcodes and UMIs. TCRdb redid the calling of the 5' RACE reads with MiXCR, one entry per CDR3 protein. The sample records 410,000 or so distinct CDR3 sequences, 20% to 30% being singletons. This clonotype was seen more than once but under ten times. What it binds is not known. The source is an adult woman who had mild COVID-19 (a few samples of this study predate the infection). Cell type and time point are not known. Sequenced input: PBMCs or a T cell subset sorted from them (not recorded which).

This CDR3 is CASRQGGSVYEQYF. The CDR3 DNA is TGTGCCAGCCGACAGGGGGGGTCCGTCTACGAGCAGTACTTC. The chain links TRBV12-3 or TRBV12-4 to TRBJ2-7, with 9 positions matching TRBD1. The V gene end was trimmed by 8 bases and the J gene end by 3 bases; junction bases not matched to a gene: 8. The CDR3 spans 14 residues.